This record looks at one T cell receptor (beta chain) sequence and its context. Its specificity is unknown. The table came from immunoSEQ multiplex PCR; TCRdb's copy has only in-frame clones and leaves some out. The sample contains nearly 30,000 clones, about three quarters of which appear only once. V dropped 5 bases and J dropped 7; count of bases not matched to a gene: 6. CDR1 SGHRS and CDR2 YFSETQ come from the germline V gene. The CDR3 covers 14 residues. This specimen belongs to a study of CD4 T cells in relation to SARS-CoV-2 and coronaviruses. Across the whole study: PBMCs were cultured with antigen for about eleven days before TCR beta sequencing.

The unexposed donors gave CD4+ T cells in 2011-2018, prior to COVID-19. The cells were cultured for about ten days before CD4+ T cells were isolated. Unexposed-donor CD4+ T cells were probed with SARS-CoV-2 S/N and four cold-coronavirus spikes, cells permitting. The receptor was derived from a human donor in good health. The gene calls are TRBV5-1 and TRBJ2-2, with 9 bases identical to TRBD2. Sequences were obtained from CD4+ T cells from PBMCs, cultured in vitro. The CDR3 loop is CASSRLAEGGELFF. The CDR3 DNA sequence: TGCGCCAGCAGTCGACTAGCGGAGGGCGGGGAGCTGTTTTTT. Supplemented by reference TRBV5-1 and TRBJ2-2, the full variable domain reads KAGVTQTPRYLIKTRGQQVTLSCSPISGHRSVSWYQQTPGQGLQFLFEYFSETQRNKGNFPGRFSGRQFSNSRSEMNVSTLELGDSALYLCASSRLAEGGELFFGEGSRLTVL.